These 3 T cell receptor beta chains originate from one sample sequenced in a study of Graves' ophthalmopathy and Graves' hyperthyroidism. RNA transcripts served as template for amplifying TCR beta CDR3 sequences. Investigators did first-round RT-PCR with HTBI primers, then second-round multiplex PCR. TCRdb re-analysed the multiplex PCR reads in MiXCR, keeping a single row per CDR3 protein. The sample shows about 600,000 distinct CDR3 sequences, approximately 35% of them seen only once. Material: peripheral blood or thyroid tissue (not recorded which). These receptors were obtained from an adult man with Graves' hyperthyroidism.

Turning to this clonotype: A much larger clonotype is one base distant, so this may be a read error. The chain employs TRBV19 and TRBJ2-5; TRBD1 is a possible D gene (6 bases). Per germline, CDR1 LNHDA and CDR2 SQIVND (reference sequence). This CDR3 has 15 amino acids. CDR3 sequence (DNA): TGTGCCAGTAGTATGTGGGGGCGAAATCAAGAGGCCCAGTACTTC. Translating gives CASSMWGRNQEAQYF.

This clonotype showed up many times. The chain's CDR3 is CASSGGTGTISGNTIYF. The CDR3 coding sequence is TGTGCCAGCAGTGGTGGAACAGGGACGATATCTGGAAACACCATATATTTT. This chain links TRBV2 with TRBJ1-3; a weak D match, TRBD1 (6 bases). V lost 4 bases to trimming and J lost 1 base, with 17 bases between them. From germline, CDR1 is SNHLY and CDR2 FYNNEI. The CDR3 loop spans 17 amino acids.

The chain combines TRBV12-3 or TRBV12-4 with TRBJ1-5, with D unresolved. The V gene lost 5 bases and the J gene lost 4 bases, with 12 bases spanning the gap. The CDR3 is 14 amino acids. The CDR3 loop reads CASSPELENQPQHF. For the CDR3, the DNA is TGTGCCAGCAGTCCCGAGCTAGAAAATCAGCCCCAGCATTTT.